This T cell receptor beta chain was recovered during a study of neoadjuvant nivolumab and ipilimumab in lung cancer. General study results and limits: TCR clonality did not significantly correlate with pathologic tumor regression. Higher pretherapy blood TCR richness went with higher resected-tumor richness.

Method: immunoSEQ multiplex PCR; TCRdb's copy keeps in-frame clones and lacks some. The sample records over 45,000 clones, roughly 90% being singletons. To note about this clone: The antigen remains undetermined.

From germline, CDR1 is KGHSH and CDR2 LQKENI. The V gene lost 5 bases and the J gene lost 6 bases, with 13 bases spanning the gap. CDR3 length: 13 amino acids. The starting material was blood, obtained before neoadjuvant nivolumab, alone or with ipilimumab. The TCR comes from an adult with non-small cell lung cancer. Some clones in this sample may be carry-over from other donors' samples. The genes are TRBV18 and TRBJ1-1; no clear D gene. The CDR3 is CASSTGGRAEAFF. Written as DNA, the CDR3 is TGTGCCAGCTCAACCGGCGGTCGCGCTGAAGCTTTCTTT.